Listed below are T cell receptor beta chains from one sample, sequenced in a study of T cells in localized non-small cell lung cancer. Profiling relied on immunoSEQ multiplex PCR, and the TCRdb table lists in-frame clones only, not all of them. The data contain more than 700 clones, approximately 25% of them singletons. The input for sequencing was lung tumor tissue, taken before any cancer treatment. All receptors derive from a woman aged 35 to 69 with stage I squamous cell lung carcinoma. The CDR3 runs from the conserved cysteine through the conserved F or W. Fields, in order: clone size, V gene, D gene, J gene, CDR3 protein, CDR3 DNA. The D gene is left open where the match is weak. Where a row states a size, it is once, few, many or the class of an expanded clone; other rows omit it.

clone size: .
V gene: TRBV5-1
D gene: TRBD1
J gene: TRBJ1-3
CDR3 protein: CASSADRGPGNTIYF
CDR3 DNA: TGCGCCAGCAGCGCCGACAGGGGGCCAGGAAACACCATATATTTT

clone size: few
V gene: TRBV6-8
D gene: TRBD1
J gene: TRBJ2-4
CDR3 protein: CASRRDRVDIQYF
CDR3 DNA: TGTGCCAGCAGACGGGACAGGGTAGACATTCAGTACTTC

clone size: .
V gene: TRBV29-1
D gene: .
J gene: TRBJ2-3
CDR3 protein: CSAVLETDTQYF
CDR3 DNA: TGCAGCGCCGTACTAGAAACAGATACGCAGTATTTT

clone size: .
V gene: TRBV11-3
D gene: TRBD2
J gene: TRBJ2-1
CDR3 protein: CASSSLAGVTNEQFF
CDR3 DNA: TGTGCCAGCAGCTCGTTAGCGGGAGTAACGAATGAGCAGTTCTTC

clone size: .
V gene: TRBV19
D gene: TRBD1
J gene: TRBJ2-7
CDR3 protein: CASSISRQGIYEQYF
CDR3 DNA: TGTGCCAGTAGTATCTCGAGACAGGGGATTTACGAGCAGTACTTC

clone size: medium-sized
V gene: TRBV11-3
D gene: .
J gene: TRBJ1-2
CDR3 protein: CASSSGQGESRYTF
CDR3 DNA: TGTGCCAGCAGCTCGGGACAAGGCGAGTCGCGCTACACCTTC

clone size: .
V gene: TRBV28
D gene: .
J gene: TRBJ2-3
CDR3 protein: CASSLRSTDTQYF
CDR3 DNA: TGTGCCAGCAGTTTACGGTCGACAGATACGCAGTATTTT

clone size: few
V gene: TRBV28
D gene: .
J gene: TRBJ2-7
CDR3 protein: CASRREATYEQYF
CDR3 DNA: TGTGCCAGCAGGAGGGAAGCGACCTACGAGCAGTACTTC

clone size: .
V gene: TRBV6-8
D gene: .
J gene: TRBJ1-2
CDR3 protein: CASSLRAGTGGYTF
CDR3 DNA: TGTGCCAGCAGCCTTCGGGCAGGGACGGGTGGCTACACCTTC

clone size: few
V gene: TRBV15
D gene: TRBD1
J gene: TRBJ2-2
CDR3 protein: CATSRGRTGVSTGELFF
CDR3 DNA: TGTGCCACCAGCAGAGGGAGAACAGGGGTATCCACCGGGGAGCTGTTTTTT

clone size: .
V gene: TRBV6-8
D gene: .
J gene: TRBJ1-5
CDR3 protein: CASSYSEGHQPQHF
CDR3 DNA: TGTGCCAGCAGTTACTCAGAGGGCCATCAGCCCCAGCATTTT

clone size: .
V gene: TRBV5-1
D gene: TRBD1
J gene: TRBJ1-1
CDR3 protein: CASSTGTGMGTEAFF
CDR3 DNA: TGCGCCAGCAGCACTGGGACAGGGATGGGCACTGAAGCTTTCTTT

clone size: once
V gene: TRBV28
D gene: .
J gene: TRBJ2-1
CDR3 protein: CASTGTYNEQFF
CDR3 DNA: TGTGCCAGTACCGGGACCTACAATGAGCAGTTCTTC

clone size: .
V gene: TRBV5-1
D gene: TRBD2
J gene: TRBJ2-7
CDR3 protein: CASSLEGLAGGLDEQYF
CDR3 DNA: TGCGCCAGCAGCTTGGAAGGGCTAGCGGGAGGGTTGGACGAGCAGTACTTC

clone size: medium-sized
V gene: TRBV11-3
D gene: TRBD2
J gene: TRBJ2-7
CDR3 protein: CASSTLGLAGSYEQYF
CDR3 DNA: TGTGCCAGCAGCACCCTAGGGTTAGCGGGTTCCTACGAGCAGTACTTC

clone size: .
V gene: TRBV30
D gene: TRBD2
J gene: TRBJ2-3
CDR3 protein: CASPLAGATDTQYF
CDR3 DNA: TGTGCCTCTCCCTTAGCGGGAGCCACAGATACGCAGTATTTT

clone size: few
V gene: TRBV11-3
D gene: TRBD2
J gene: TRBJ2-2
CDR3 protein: CASSLGGLAGTHTGELFF
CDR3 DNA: TGTGCCAGCAGCTTAGGGGGACTAGCCGGGACTCACACCGGGGAGCTGTTTTTT

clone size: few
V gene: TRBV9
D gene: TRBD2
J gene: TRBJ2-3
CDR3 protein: CASSVGLAGGISTDTQYF
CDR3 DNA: TGTGCCAGCAGCGTAGGGCTAGCGGGAGGGATAAGCACAGATACGCAGTATTTT

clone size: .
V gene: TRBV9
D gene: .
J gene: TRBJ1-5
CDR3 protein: CASSEESTGNQPQHF
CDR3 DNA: TGTGCCAGCAGTGAAGAGTCGACAGGCAATCAGCCCCAGCATTTT

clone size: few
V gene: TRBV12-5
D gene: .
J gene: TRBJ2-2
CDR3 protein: CASRPGNPYTGELFF
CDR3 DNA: TGTGCCAGCCGGCCGGGGAATCCTTACACCGGGGAGCTGTTTTTT

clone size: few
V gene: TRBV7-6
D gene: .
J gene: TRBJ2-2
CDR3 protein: CASSHQTGQNTGELFF
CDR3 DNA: TGTGCCAGCAGCCACCAGACAGGCCAGAACACCGGGGAGCTGTTTTTT

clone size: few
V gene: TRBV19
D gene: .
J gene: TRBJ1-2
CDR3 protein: CASSLLGKDDGYTF
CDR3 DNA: TGTGCCAGTAGTCTGTTAGGAAAGGACGATGGCTACACCTTC

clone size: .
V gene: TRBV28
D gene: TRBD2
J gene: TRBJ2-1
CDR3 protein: CASRRGSRNEQFF
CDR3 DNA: TGTGCCAGCCGGCGCGGGAGCCGTAATGAGCAGTTCTTC

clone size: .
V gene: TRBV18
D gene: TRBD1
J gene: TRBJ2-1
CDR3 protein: CASSPPDRVASNEQFF
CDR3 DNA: TGTGCCAGCTCACCACCAGACAGGGTTGCCAGCAATGAGCAGTTCTTC

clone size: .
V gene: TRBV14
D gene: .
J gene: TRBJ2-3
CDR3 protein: CASSHTDTQYF
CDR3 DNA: TGTGCCAGCAGCCACACAGATACGCAGTATTTT

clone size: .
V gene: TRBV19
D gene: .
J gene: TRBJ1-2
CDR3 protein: CASSMGGANYGYTF
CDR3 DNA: TGTGCCAGTAGTATGGGCGGCGCTAACTATGGCTACACCTTC

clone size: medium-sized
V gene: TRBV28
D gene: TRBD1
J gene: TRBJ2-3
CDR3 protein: CASSRDRGVEDTQYF
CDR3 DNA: TGTGCCAGTTCCCGGGACAGGGGCGTTGAAGATACGCAGTATTTT

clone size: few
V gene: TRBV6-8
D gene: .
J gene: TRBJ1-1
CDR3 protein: CASRRTDYTEAFF
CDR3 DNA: TGTGCCAGCAGAAGGACAGATTACACTGAAGCTTTCTTT

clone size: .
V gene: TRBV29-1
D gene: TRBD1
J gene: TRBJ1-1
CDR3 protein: CSVEAGDRGAFF
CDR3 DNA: TGCAGCGTTGAAGCCGGAGACAGGGGCGCTTTCTTT

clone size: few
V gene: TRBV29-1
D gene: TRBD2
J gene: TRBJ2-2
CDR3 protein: CSVQSWASGRSGELFF
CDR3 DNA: TGCAGCGTTCAATCTTGGGCTAGCGGGAGATCTGGGGAGCTGTTTTTT

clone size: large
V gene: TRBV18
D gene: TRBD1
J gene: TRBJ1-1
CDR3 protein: CASSPSADRRNTEAFF
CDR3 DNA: TGTGCCAGCTCACCCTCCGCGGACAGGAGGAACACTGAAGCTTTCTTT

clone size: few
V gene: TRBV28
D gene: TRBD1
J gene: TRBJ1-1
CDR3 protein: CASSPDRGLMNTEAFF
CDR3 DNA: TGTGCCAGCAGCCCTGACAGGGGGCTAATGAACACTGAAGCTTTCTTT